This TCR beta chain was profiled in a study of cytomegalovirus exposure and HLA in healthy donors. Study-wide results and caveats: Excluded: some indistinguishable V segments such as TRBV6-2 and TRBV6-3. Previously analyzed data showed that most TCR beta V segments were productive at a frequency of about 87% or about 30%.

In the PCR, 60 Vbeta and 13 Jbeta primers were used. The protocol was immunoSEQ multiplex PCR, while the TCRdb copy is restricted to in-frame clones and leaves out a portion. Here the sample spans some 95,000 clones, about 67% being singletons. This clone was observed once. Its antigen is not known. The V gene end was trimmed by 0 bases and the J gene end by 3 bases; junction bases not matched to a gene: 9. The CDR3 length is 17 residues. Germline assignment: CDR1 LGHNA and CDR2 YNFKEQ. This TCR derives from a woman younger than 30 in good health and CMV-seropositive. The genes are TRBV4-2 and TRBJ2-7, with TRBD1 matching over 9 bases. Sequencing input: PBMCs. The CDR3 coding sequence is TGTGCCAGCAGCCAAGAAGCCGGGACAGGGCTTTACTACGAGCAGTACTTC. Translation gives CASSQEAGTGLYYEQYF.